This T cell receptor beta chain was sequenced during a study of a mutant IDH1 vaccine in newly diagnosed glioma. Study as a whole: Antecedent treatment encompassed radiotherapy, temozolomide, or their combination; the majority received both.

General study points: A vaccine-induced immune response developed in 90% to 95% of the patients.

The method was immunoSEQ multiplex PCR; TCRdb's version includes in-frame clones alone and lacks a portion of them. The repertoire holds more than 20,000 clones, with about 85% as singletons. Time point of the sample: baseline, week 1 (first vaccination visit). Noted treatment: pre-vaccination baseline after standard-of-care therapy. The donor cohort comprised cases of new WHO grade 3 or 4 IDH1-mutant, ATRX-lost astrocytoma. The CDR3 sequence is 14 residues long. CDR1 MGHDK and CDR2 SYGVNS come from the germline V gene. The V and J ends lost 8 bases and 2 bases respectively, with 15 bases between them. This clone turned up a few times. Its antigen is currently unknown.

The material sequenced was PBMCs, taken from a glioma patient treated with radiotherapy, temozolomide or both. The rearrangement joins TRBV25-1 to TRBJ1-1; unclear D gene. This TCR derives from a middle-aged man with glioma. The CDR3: CASSPRAENTEAFF. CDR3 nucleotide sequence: TGTGCCAGCTCCCCTCGGGCCGAAAACACTGAAGCTTTCTTT. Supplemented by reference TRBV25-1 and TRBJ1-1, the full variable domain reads EADIYQTPRYLVIGTGKKITLECSQTMGHDKMYWYQQDPGMELHLIHYSYGVNSTEKGDLSSESTVSRIRTEHFPLTLESARPSHTSQYLCASSPRAENTEAFFGQGTRLTVV.